Listed here are 32 T cell receptor beta chains from one sample, sequenced in a study of blood T cells in healthy people across ages. Together with a sample-barcoded 5' primer, a J-beta primer mix was included in a second PCR lasting about 7 to 11 cycles. TCRdb used MiXCR to reprocess the 5' RACE reads, holding one entry per CDR3 protein. The sample has approximately 780,000 distinct CDR3 sequences; approximately 24% are singletons. The sample was also reused in another study, on T cells of mothers and their children.

The sequencing input was blood. The source is a boy younger than 18 in good health.

The chain employs TRBV5-1 and TRBJ2-7; D is uncertain. CDR1 SGHRS and CDR2 YFSETQ come from the germline V gene. Trimming pared 5 bases from V and 3 bases from J, leaving 12 bases between. CDR3 length: 13 residues. The CDR3 protein is CASRPDQNYEQYF. The CDR3 bases are TGCGCCAGCAGGCCCGACCAGAACTACGAGCAGTACTTC.

This rearrangement joins TRBV11-2 to TRBJ1-1; D gene uncertain. There are 14 residues in the CDR3. CDR1 is SGHAT, CDR2 FQNNGV, per germline. Trimming took off 1 base at V and 2 bases at J, with 8 bases between the two ends. The CDR3 region has the DNA TGTGCCAGCAGCTTAGTGCAGAGAAACACTGAAGCTTTCTTT. Protein product: CASSLVQRNTEAFF.

The rearrangement uses TRBV5-1 and TRBJ2-1; maybe TRBD1 (5 bases). From germline, CDR1 is SGHRS and CDR2 YFSETQ. CDR3 length equals 16 residues. V gave up 2 bases and J gave up 0 bases, with 12 bases separating them. The CDR3 loop reads CASSFLQGSSYNEQFF. CDR3 nucleotides: TGCGCCAGCAGCTTCCTCCAGGGAAGCTCCTACAATGAGCAGTTCTTC.

This chain links TRBV19 with TRBJ2-5; no firm D call. The end of the DNA is better explained by TRBJ2-1, so the J call may be wrong. The CDR3 sequence is 13 residues long. Germline values: CDR1 LNHDA, CDR2 SQIVND (reference sequence). DNA of the CDR3: TGTGCCAGTAGTGCTGACCTGTACAATGAGCAGTTCTTC. This encodes CASSADLYNEQFF.

This chain joins TRBV5-1 and TRBJ2-5; possibly TRBD1 for D (6 bases). This CDR3 is built from 15 residues. The germline gives CDR1 SGHRS, CDR2 YFSETQ. Between the trimmed V and J ends, which lost 0 bases and 1 base, there was a span of 10 bases. This CDR3 is CASSLGDRSQETQYF. CDR3 nucleotides: TGCGCCAGCAGCTTGGGTGACAGGTCCCAAGAGACCCAGTACTTC.

This clonotype was recorded once. J is TRBJ1-6 and V is TRBV7-2; the D gene is possibly TRBD1 (5 bases). Germline CDR1 and CDR2: SGHTA and FQGNSA. The CDR3 has 15 residues. V was trimmed by 6 bases and J by 10 bases, leaving 19 bases between them. CDR3 amino acids: CASSPVPQGVSPLHF. Here the CDR3 DNA reads TGTGCCAGCAGTCCCGTACCTCAGGGCGTCTCACCCCTCCACTTT.

With respect to this clonotype: As the CDR3 is not closed by the conserved phenylalanine or tryptophan, this likely results from a read error. Because the CDR3's place on the DNA is in doubt, the DNA is left out and the CDR3 is given as listed by TCRdb. The chain carries TRBV12-3 or TRBV12-4 and TRBJ1-1; the listed D gene, TRBD1, was not tested against the DNA. The CDR3 has 13 residues if both end residues are counted. The CDR3 region is CASSTPRRGKTFL.

This clonotype was seen more than once but under ten times. A read error may produce the germline difference seen at one junction end. The genes are TRBV9 and TRBJ2-5; D possibly corresponds to TRBD1 (6 bases). CDR1 is SGDLS and CDR2 is YYNGEE in the germline V gene. The CDR3 sequence is 14 residues long. CDR3 in amino acids: CASSPRAGVKTQYF. The CDR3 DNA is TGTGCCAGCAGCCCTCGGGCAGGGGTGAAGACCCAATACTTC.

This rearrangement joins TRBV12-3 or TRBV12-4 to TRBJ1-1; D gene unclear. The CDR3 runs 16 residues. The ends were cut back, 2 bases at V and 0 bases at J, with 13 bases in the middle. The DNA of the CDR3 is TGTGCCAGCAGTTTATGGGGTAACGGCCTGAACACTGAAGCTTTCTTT. Its translation: CASSLWGNGLNTEAFF.

In its sample, this clonotype was seen a few times. J is TRBJ1-2 and V is TRBV12-3 or TRBV12-4; 8 nucleotides line up with TRBD1. There are 16 residues in the CDR3. V lost 1 base to trimming and J lost 6 bases; unmatched junction nucleotides: 10. In DNA, the CDR3 is TGTGCCAGCAGTTTAGTTCTGCAGGGGGCCAGCCATGGCTACACCTTC. As protein: CASSLVLQGASHGYTF.

The chain combines TRBV5-1 with TRBJ1-1, with a weak D call TRBD1 (5 bases). The CDR3 extends over 14 amino acids. The germline CDR1 and CDR2 sequences are SGHRS and YFSETQ. V lost 0 bases and J 6 bases, leaving 12 bases between the germline ends. CDR3 in DNA: TGCGCCAGCAGCTTGGGCGGCAGGGACCCTGAAGCTTTCTTT. It is translated as CASSLGGRDPEAFF.

The V gene is TRBV24-1, the J gene TRBJ2-2; D not certain. The CDR3 has 11 residues. Germline loops: CDR1 KGHDR, CDR2 SFDVKD. V was clipped by 8 bases and J by 3 bases, with 3 bases between them. CDR3 sequence: CATTDTGELFF. CDR3 DNA sequence: TGTGCCACCACAGACACCGGGGAGCTGTTTTTT.

V and J are TRBV4-1 and TRBJ2-3, with D uncertain. The V gene lost 11 bases and the J gene lost 1 base, with 7 bases spanning the gap. The CDR3 has 11 residues. Germline CDR1 MGHRA, CDR2 YSYEKL. CDR3 loop: CAPLRTDTQYF. The CDR3, as DNA: TGCGCCCCGCTTCGCACAGATACGCAGTATTTT.

This clonotype was counted once. Likely a read error: the CDR3 ends without its conserved phenylalanine or tryptophan. The chain uses TRBV7-8 and TRBJ2-5, with D perhaps given as TRBD1 or TRBD2 (5 bases each). CDR1 and CDR2 (germline): SGHVS, FQNEAQ. Trimming cost V 3 bases and J 5 bases, with 10 bases left between them. This CDR3 contains 13 residues. Here the CDR3 reads CASSFQGRETQYL. The CDR3 DNA sequence: TGTGCCAGCAGCTTCCAGGGACGGGAGACCCAGTACCTC.

This sequence joins TRBV24-1 and TRBJ2-6, with D possibly TRBD1 on 6 matching bases. From germline, CDR1 is KGHDR and CDR2 SFDVKD. V lost 3 bases to trimming and J lost 1 base, with 12 bases between them. This CDR3 region has 17 residues. The CDR3 loop reads CATSDQDSPSGANVLTF. Here the CDR3 DNA reads TGTGCCACCAGTGATCAGGACAGCCCGTCTGGGGCCAACGTCCTGACTTTC.

V gene TRBV5-4 combines with J gene TRBJ2-2; tentatively, D is TRBD1 or TRBD2 (5 bases each). Germline loops: CDR1 SGHNT, CDR2 YYREEE (reference sequence). CDR3 size: 14 residues. V was clipped by 4 bases and J by 5 bases, with 12 bases between them. The CDR3 DNA follows: TGTGCCAGCAGCCCGTCGTGGGGGACCGGGGAGCTGTTTTTT. This translates into CASSPSWGTGELFF.

The rearrangement joins TRBV20-1 to TRBJ2-2; unclear D gene. CDR3 length: 14 residues. Trimming took off 2 bases at V and 6 bases at J, with 13 bases between the two ends. Germline loops: CDR1 DFQATT, CDR2 SNEGSKA (reference sequence). CDR3 sequence reads: CSARSLSRPGELFF. The CDR3 region has the DNA TGCAGTGCTAGATCCCTCAGTCGACCCGGGGAGCTGTTTTTT.

The CDR3 sequence is CSVFPSGTYEQYF. CDR3 nucleotides: TGCAGCGTTTTCCCTAGCGGGACCTACGAGCAGTACTTC. The chain is built from TRBV29-1 and TRBJ2-7; 9 bases map to TRBD2. V dropped 5 bases and J dropped 2; count of bases not matched to a gene: 4. The CDR3 spans 13 residues. Germline loops: CDR1 SQVTM, CDR2 ANQGSEA.

The rearrangement links TRBV4-2 to TRBJ2-5, with 15 bases aligning to TRBD2. TRBJ2-1 explains the end of the DNA better; the J call may be wrong. This CDR3 is 17 amino acids long. The V gene's germline CDR1 is LGHNA and CDR2 YNFKEQ. CDR3 loop: CASSPGLAGGPHNEQFF. The CDR3 bases are TGTGCCAGCAGCCCGGGACTAGCGGGAGGTCCCCACAATGAGCAGTTCTTC.

The V call is TRBV6-6, the J call TRBJ2-7; D unclear. Trimming cost V 2 bases and J 4 bases, with 3 bases left between them. The germline V gene has CDR1 MNHNY and CDR2 SVGAGI (reference sequence). The CDR3 runs to 11 residues. CDR3 sequence reads: CASSYEYEQYF. The DNA for the CDR3 is TGTGCCAGCAGTTACGAGTACGAGCAGTACTTC.

The gene calls are TRBV20-1 and TRBJ2-3; 8 nucleotides agree with TRBD1. In germline, CDR1 is DFQATT, CDR2 SNEGSKA (reference sequence). The CDR3 is 16 residues long. The V segment lost 1 base and the J segment 2 bases; nucleotides outside the gene matches: 8. DNA of the CDR3: TGCAGTGCTAGAGCCTTGGACAGGGCTATCACAGATACGCAGTATTTT. Its translation: CSARALDRAITDTQYF.

V usage is TRBV10-3 and J usage is TRBJ2-7, with D hard to call. Germline-derived CDR1 and CDR2 are ENHRY and SYGVKD. The CDR3 has 14 amino acids. Trimming left V 1 base short and J 2 bases short, with 9 bases between. The CDR3 here is CAISELGSAYEQYF. CDR3 nucleotides: TGTGCCATCAGTGAGTTGGGGTCGGCCTACGAGCAGTACTTC.

This chain uses TRBV3-1 with TRBJ2-3, with D unclear. The ends were cut back, 2 bases at V and 3 bases at J, with 9 bases in the middle. The CDR3 totals 14 residues. The germline V gene has CDR1 LGHDT and CDR2 YNNKEL (reference sequence). The CDR3 DNA reads TGTGCCAGCAGCCAATTACATTTAACAGATACGCAGTATTTT. Its translation is CASSQLHLTDTQYF.

The CDR3 nucleotides are TGTGCCAGCAGCCCCGCAGGGGGTATCACTGAGACCCAGTACTTC. Translated: CASSPAGGITETQYF. The J gene is TRBJ2-5, the V gene TRBV3-1, with TRBD1 matching 7 bases. This CDR3 is 15 amino acids long. V shed 4 bases and J 5 bases; nucleotides not matched to a gene: 10. CDR1 and CDR2 from the germline V gene are LGHDT and YNNKEL (reference sequence).

The table lists this clonotype with a few counts. This chain joins TRBV5-1 and TRBJ2-3, with 9 bases lining up with TRBD2. This CDR3 region has 16 residues. CDR1 is SGHRS and CDR2 is YFSETQ in the germline V gene. V was clipped by 5 bases and J by 5 bases; unmatched bases: 12. The CDR3 spells CASREMGGGAQDTQYF. The CDR3, as DNA: TGCGCCAGCAGAGAAATGGGCGGGGGGGCCCAAGATACGCAGTATTTT.

The V and J genes are TRBV12-3 or TRBV12-4 and TRBJ2-4; D may match TRBD1 or TRBD2 (6 bases each). This CDR3 contains 15 residues. Trimming cost V 8 bases and J 3 bases, with 17 bases left between them. The CDR3 nucleotides read TGTGCCAGCTCCGGAGGGGGGTCGGGCAAAAACATTCAGTACTTC. Its protein product is CASSGGGSGKNIQYF.

This clonotype was recorded a few times. An end of the junction does not agree with germline; a read error may underlie this. The V gene is TRBV25-1, the J gene TRBJ2-5; 7 positions agree with TRBD1. The J call could be wrong; TRBJ2-1 is a better fit for the DNA end. Germline CDR1 is MGHDK and CDR2 is SYGVNS. The CDR3 extends over 15 amino acids. In DNA form, the CDR3 reads TGTGCCAGCAGTGAAGGGACAGTCTCCTACAAGGAGCAGTTCTTC. Encoded protein: CASSEGTVSYKEQFF.

The chain has TRBV12-3 or TRBV12-4 and TRBJ2-5; TRBD2 agrees at 10 bases. Trimming at V came to 2 bases and at J to 4 bases, leaving 4 bases not matched to a gene. CDR3 length: 15 residues. CDR3 DNA sequence: TGTGCCAGCAGTTTACCTAGCGGGGGTGGAGAGACCCAGTACTTC. Protein sequence: CASSLPSGGGETQYF.

The V and J genes are TRBV6-1 and TRBJ1-1; TRBD1 aligns across 9 bases. Germline V CDR1 and CDR2: MNHNS, SASEGT. V lost 8 bases to trimming and J lost 0 bases; unmatched junction nucleotides: 10. This CDR3 spans 16 amino acids. The DNA of the CDR3 is TGTGCCAGCGCCCGGGACAGGGTCCCCTTGAACACTGAAGCTTTCTTT. The encoded protein is CASARDRVPLNTEAFF.

This clonotype was detected many times. V usage is TRBV4-1 and J usage is TRBJ2-2; D remains ambiguous. Germline-derived CDR1 and CDR2 are MGHRA and YSYEKL. Trimming pared 2 bases from V and 1 base from J, leaving 8 bases between. The CDR3 spans 15 residues. For the CDR3, the DNA is TGCGCCAGCAGCCAACCATATGGGAACACCGGGGAGCTGTTTTTT. The encoded protein is CASSQPYGNTGELFF.

This chain uses TRBV5-5 with TRBJ2-2; D unclear. Deletions cut 0 bases from V and 7 bases from J, with 4 bases between. CDR3 length equals 12 residues. Per the germline V gene, CDR1 is SGHKS and CDR2 is YYEKEE (reference sequence). CDR3 DNA sequence: TGTGCCAGCAGCTTGGCCTTCGGGGAGCTGTTTTTT. Its translation is CASSLAFGELFF. Full variable domain (remainder filled in from reference TRBV5-5 and TRBJ2-2): DAGVTQSPTHLIKTRGQQVTLRCSPISGHKSVSWYQQVLGQGPQFIFQYYEKEERGRGNFPDRFSARQFPNYSSELNVNALLLGDSALYLCASSLAFGELFFGEGSRLTVL.

Turning to this clonotype: At one boundary the junction diverges from the germline segment, which might be a read error. The rearrangement uses TRBV7-7 and TRBJ2-2, with D perhaps being TRBD1 or TRBD2 (5 bases each). CDR1 is SSHAT and CDR2 is FNYEAQ in the germline V gene (reference sequence). The CDR3 covers 15 residues. The CDR3: CASSSRRGVGGELFF. In DNA, the CDR3 is TGTGCTAGCAGCTCTCGAAGGGGAGTCGGCGGGGAGCTGTTTTTT.